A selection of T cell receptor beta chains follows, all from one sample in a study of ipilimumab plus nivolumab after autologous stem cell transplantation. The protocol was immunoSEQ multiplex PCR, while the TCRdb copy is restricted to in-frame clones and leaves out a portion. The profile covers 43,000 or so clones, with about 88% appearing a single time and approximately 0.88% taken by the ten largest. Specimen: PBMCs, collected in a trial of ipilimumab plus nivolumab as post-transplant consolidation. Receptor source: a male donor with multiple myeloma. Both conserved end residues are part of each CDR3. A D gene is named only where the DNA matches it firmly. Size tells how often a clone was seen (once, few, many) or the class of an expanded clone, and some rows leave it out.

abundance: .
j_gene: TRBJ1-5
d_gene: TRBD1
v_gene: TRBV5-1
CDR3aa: CASSSGTGGIGNQPQHF
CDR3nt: TGCGCCAGCAGCTCCGGGACAGGGGGAATCGGCAATCAGCCCCAGCATTTT

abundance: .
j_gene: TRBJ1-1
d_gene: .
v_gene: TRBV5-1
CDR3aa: CASSLDRGTEAFF
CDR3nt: TGCGCCAGCAGCTTGGACCGAGGAACTGAAGCTTTCTTT

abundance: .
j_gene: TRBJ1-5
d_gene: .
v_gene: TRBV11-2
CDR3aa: CASSPVGQEGQPQHF
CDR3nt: TGTGCCAGCAGCCCAGTAGGGCAGGAAGGGCAGCCCCAGCATTTT

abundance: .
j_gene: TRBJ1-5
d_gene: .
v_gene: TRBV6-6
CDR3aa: CASGSAGGNQPQHF
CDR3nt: TGTGCCAGCGGAAGCGCGGGGGGCAATCAGCCCCAGCATTTT

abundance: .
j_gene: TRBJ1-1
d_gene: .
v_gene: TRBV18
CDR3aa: CASSPEQGGTEAFF
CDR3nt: TGTGCCAGCTCACCGGAACAGGGAGGCACTGAAGCTTTCTTT

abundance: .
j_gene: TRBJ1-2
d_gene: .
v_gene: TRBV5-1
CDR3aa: CASRREVNYGYTF
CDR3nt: TGCGCCAGCAGGAGGGAAGTTAACTATGGCTACACCTTC

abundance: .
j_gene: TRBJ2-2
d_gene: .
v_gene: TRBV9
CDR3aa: CASSVAWRGNTGELFF
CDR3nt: TGTGCCAGCAGCGTAGCTTGGCGGGGGAACACCGGGGAGCTGTTTTTT

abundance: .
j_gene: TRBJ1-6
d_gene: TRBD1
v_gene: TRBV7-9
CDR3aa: CASSLGFPARRGDSPLHF
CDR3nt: TGTGCCAGCAGCTTAGGTTTCCCCGCGCGCAGGGGGGATTCACCCCTCCACTTT

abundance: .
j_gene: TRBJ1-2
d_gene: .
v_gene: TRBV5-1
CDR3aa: CASSSKGGLDGYTF
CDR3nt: TGCGCCAGCAGTTCGAAGGGCGGATTGGATGGCTACACCTTC

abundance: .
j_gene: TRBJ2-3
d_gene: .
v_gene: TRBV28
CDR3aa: CASSPSGLGADTQYF
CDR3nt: TGTGCCAGCAGTCCGTCGGGCCTGGGGGCAGATACGCAGTATTTT

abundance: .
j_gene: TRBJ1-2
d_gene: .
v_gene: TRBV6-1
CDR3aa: CASSEVWNYGYTF
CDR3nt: TGTGCCAGCAGTGAAGTCTGGAACTATGGCTACACCTTC

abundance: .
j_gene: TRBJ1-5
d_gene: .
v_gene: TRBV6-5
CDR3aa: CASRTAVGNQPQHF
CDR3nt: TGTGCCAGCCGAACGGCTGTCGGCAATCAGCCCCAGCATTTT

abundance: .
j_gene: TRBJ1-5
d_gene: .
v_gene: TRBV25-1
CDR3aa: CASSDWGGNQPQHF
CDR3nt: TGTGCCAGCAGTGATTGGGGTGGCAATCAGCCCCAGCATTTT

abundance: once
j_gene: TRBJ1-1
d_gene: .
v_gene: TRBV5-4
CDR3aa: CASSLMQGGMNTEAFF
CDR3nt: TGTGCCAGCAGCTTGATGCAGGGCGGGATGAACACTGAAGCTTTCTTT

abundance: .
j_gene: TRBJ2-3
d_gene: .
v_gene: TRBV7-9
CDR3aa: CASSTGSDTQYF
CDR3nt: TGTGCCAGCAGCACGGGCTCAGATACGCAGTATTTT

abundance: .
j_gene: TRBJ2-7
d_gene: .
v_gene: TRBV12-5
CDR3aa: CASGPGAQNEQYF
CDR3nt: TGTGCTAGTGGTCCAGGGGCCCAAAACGAGCAGTACTTC

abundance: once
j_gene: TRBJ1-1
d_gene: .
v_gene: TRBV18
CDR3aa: CASSPRGGSTEAFF
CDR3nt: TGTGCCAGCTCACCCCGGGGGGGCTCCACTGAAGCTTTCTTT

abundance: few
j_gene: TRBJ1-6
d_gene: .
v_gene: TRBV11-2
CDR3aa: CASSPGAGSSPLHF
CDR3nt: TGTGCCAGCAGCCCTGGAGCGGGAAGTTCCCCCCTCCACTTT

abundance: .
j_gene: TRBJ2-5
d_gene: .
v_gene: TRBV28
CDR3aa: CASSLVVASGETQYF
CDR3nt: TGTGCCAGCAGTTTAGTAGTAGCGTCCGGAGAGACCCAGTACTTC

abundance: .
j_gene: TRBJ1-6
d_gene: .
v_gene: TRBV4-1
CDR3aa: CASSQFLWGIGNSPLHF
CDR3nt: TGCGCCAGCAGCCAATTCTTATGGGGAATCGGTAATTCACCCCTCCACTTT

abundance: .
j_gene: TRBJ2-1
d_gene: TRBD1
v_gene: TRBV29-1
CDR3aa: CSIWTGGNNEQFF
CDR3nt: TGCAGCATCTGGACAGGGGGAAACAATGAGCAGTTCTTC

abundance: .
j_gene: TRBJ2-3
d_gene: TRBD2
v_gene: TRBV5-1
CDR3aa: CASSLSASGRSTDTQYF
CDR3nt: TGCGCCAGCAGCTTGTCGGCTAGCGGGAGGAGCACAGATACGCAGTATTTT

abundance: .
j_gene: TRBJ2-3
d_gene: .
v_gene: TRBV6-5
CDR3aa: CASGQDFTDTQYF
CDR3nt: TGTGCCAGCGGTCAGGACTTCACAGATACGCAGTATTTT

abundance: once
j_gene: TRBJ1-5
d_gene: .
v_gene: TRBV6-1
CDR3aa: CASSEGILWHF
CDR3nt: TGTGCCAGCAGTGAAGGCATTTTATGGCATTTT

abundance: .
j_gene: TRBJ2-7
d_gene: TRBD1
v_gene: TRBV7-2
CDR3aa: CASSLGGQIYEQYF
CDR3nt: TGTGCCAGCAGCTTAGGGGGACAGATCTACGAGCAGTACTTC

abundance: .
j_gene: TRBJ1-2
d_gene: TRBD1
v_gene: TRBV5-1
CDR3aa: CASSPGQGAGGYTF
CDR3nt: TGCGCCAGCAGCCCGGGACAGGGGGCAGGGGGCTACACCTTC

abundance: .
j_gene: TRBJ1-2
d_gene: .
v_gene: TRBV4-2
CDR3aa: CASSQERGFLVYGYTF
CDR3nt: TGTGCCAGCAGCCAAGAAAGGGGGTTTCTAGTCTATGGCTACACCTTC

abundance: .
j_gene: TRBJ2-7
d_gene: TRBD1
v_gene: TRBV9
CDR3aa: CASSARDRAWDEQYF
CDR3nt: TGTGCCAGCAGCGCCCGGGACAGGGCCTGGGACGAGCAGTACTTC

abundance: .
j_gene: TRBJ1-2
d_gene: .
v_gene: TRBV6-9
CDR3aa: CASSYHPRYGYTF
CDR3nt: TGTGCCAGCAGTTACCATCCCCGATATGGCTACACCTTC

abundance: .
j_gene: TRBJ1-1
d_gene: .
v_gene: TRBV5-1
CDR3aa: CASSLVGDGRVNTEAFF
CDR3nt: TGCGCCAGCAGCTTGGTGGGGGACGGACGAGTCAACACTGAAGCTTTCTTT

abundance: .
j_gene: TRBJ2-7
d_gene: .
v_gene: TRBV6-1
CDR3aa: CASSEAGRTKNYEQYF
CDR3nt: TGTGCCAGCAGTGAAGCGGGGAGAACAAAGAACTACGAGCAGTACTTC

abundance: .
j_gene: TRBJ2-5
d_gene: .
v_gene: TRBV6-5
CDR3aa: CASSYSLQETQYF
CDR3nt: TGTGCCAGCAGTTATTCCCTTCAAGAGACCCAGTACTTC

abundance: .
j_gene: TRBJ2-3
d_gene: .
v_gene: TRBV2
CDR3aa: CASSLSTDTQYF
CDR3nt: TGTGCCAGCAGCCTAAGCACAGATACGCAGTATTTT